One sample yielded the 20 T cell receptor beta chains listed below, sequenced in a study of breast tumors, draining lymph nodes, adjacent tissues. Axillary draining lymph nodes of breast cancer patients supplied the node samples. TCRdb reanalysed the multiplex PCR reads using MiXCR and keeps one entry per CDR3 protein. The sample carries roughly 80,000 distinct CDR3 sequences, roughly 19% recorded once. Sequenced input: axillary lymph node tissue. The receptors originated from a female donor with breast cancer. Some clones in this sample may be carry-over from other donors' samples.

This clonotype occurred many times. The chain has TRBV12-3 or TRBV12-4 and TRBJ2-5, with TRBD2 matching 9 bases. V shed 3 bases and J 3 bases; nucleotides not matched to a gene: 5. This CDR3 is built from 15 residues. The CDR3 DNA follows: TGTGCCAGCAGTTTCCCAGCGGGAGGTAAAGAGACCCAGTACTTC. Protein sequence: CASSFPAGGKETQYF.

At least ten counts were recorded for this clonotype. The rearrangement uses TRBV12-3 or TRBV12-4 and TRBJ2-7; D might be TRBD1 (5 bases). Trimming left V 2 bases short and J 5 bases short, with 10 bases between. This CDR3 contains 13 residues. This chain's CDR3 is CASSLNRWNEQYF. The CDR3 DNA sequence: TGTGCCAGCAGTTTAAACAGGTGGAACGAGCAGTACTTC.

This clonotype was seen many times. V and J are TRBV28 and TRBJ2-7, with 9 nucleotides matching TRBD1. This CDR3 has 16 residues. Trimming took 6 bases from V and 3 from J; bases not matched to a gene: 12. Germline V lookup: CDR1 MDHEN, CDR2 SYDVKM. The CDR3 nucleotides are TGTGCCAGCAGCCCCCAGGGACAGGGTAACGACTACGAGCAGTACTTC. Amino acids: CASSPQGQGNDYEQYF. The entire variable domain, with the rest obtained from reference TRBV28 and TRBJ2-7, is as follows: DVKVTQSSRYLVKRTGEKVFLECVQDMDHENMFWYRQDPGLGLRLIYFSYDVKMKEKGDIPEGYSVSREKKERFSLILESASTNQTSMYLCASSPQGQGNDYEQYFGPGTRLTVT.

This clonotype was found many times. The rearrangement joins TRBV6-5 to TRBJ2-3, with D possibly matching TRBD1 (6 bases). Germline values: CDR1 MNHEY, CDR2 SVGAGI. This CDR3 has 15 residues. Trimming cost V 4 bases and J 4 bases, with 15 bases left between them. The CDR3 coding sequence is TGTGCCAGCAGTTCCCAGGGGTTTTCCCCAGATACGCAGTATTTT. This translates into CASSSQGFSPDTQYF.

This clonotype was picked up many times. This sequence joins TRBV20-1 and TRBJ2-6; perhaps TRBD2 as D (5 bases). Germline-derived CDR1 and CDR2 are DFQATT and SNEGSKA (reference sequence). Deletions cut 1 base from V and 4 bases from J, with 8 bases between. CDR3 length: 14 residues. The CDR3 loop is CSARVGGGANVLTF. Here the CDR3 DNA reads TGCAGTGCTAGAGTGGGCGGGGGGGCCAACGTCCTGACTTTC.

The table lists this clonotype with many counts. The V and J genes are TRBV5-1 and TRBJ2-7; no clear D gene. V was clipped by 3 bases and J by 0 bases, with 1 base between them. CDR1 SGHRS and CDR2 YFSETQ come from the germline V gene. This CDR3 comprises 11 residues. Here the CDR3 DNA reads TGCGCCAGCAGCTCCTCCTACGAGCAGTACTTC. Protein: CASSSSYEQYF. The whole variable domain, remainder taken from reference TRBV5-1 and TRBJ2-7, is KAGVTQTPRYLIKTRGQQVTLSCSPISGHRSVSWYQQTPGQGLQFLFEYFSETQRNKGNFPGRFSGRQFSNSRSEMNVSTLELGDSALYLCASSSSYEQYFGPGTRLTVT.

For this clonotype: Since a much larger clone is just one base distant, this may be a read error. V and J are TRBV7-9 and TRBJ1-5; a weak D match, TRBD1 (5 bases). Germline CDR1 and CDR2: SEHNR and FQNEAQ (reference sequence). The CDR3 totals 15 residues. CDR3 sequence reads: CASNLPGPLNQPQHF. CDR3 bases: TGTGCCAGCAACTTACCGGGGCCCCTAAATCAGCCCCAGCATTTT. Drawing the rest from reference TRBV7-9 and TRBJ1-5, the complete variable domain is DTGVSQNPRHKITKRGQNVTFRCDPISEHNRLYWYRQTLGQGPEFLTYFQNEAQLEKSRLLSDRFSAERPKGSFSTLEIQRTEQGDSAMYLCASNLPGPLNQPQHFGDGTRLSIL.

This clonotype has at least ten counts. The gene calls are TRBV7-2 and TRBJ2-7, with D hard to call. This CDR3 has 13 amino acids. V was cut by 8 bases and J by 0 bases, with 11 bases left in between. Per germline, CDR1 SGHTA and CDR2 FQGNSA. The CDR3 loop is CASGDPSSYEQYF. In DNA, the CDR3 is TGTGCCAGCGGCGACCCTAGCTCCTACGAGCAGTACTTC. Drawing the rest from reference TRBV7-2 and TRBJ2-7, the complete variable domain is GAGVSQSPSNKVTEKGKDVELRCDPISGHTALYWYRQSLGQGLEFLIYFQGNSAPDKSGLPSDRFSAERTGGSVSTLTIQRTQQEDSAVYLCASGDPSSYEQYFGPGTRLTVT.

This clonotype was observed at least ten times. This sequence joins TRBV30 and TRBJ2-7; TRBD2 aligns across 8 bases. The germline V gene has CDR1 GTSNPN and CDR2 SVGIG (reference sequence). There are 14 residues in the CDR3. The J segment lost 0 bases and the V segment lost 1 base, leaving 2 bases of the junction unmatched. The CDR3 reads CAWSGGGFSYEQYF. Here the CDR3 DNA reads TGTGCCTGGAGTGGCGGGGGGTTCTCCTACGAGCAGTACTTC.

This clonotype was seen more than once but under ten times. V is TRBV9 and J is TRBJ2-3; 9 bases are a match to TRBD2. Germline V CDR1 and CDR2: SGDLS, YYNGEE. The CDR3 has 16 amino acids. The V segment lost 3 bases and the J segment 2 bases; nucleotides outside the gene matches: 7. For the CDR3, the DNA is TGTGCCAGCAGCGGGTCTAGCGGGGCTCTCACAGATACGCAGTATTTT. Translating gives CASSGSSGALTDTQYF.

Of note for this clonotype: A read error may be the cause here, since a much bigger clone is one base away. This rearrangement joins TRBV6-6 to TRBJ2-7; 7 nucleotides align to TRBD2. V was pared by 6 bases and J by 6 bases, with 11 bases of the junction left unmatched. The CDR3 has 14 amino acids. Germline CDR1 MNHNY, CDR2 SVGAGI (reference sequence). CDR3 amino acids: CASRAGRSVFEQYF. The CDR3 DNA follows: TGTGCCAGCAGAGCGGGGAGATCAGTATTCGAGCAGTACTTC.

This clonotype was recorded at least ten times. CDR3 in amino acids: CASKGTSGEYNEQFF. CDR3 nucleotides: TGTGCCAGCAAGGGGACTAGCGGGGAATACAATGAGCAGTTCTTC. The gene calls are TRBV6-5 and TRBJ2-1; 13 bases match TRBD2. Trimming cost V 7 bases and J 4 bases; bases outside gene matches: 4. The CDR3 has 15 amino acids. CDR1 is MNHEY, CDR2 SVGAGI, per germline.

There are many counts of this clonotype. The V call is TRBV10-3, the J call TRBJ2-7, with D maybe TRBD2 (6 bases). V was shortened by 4 bases and J by 2 bases, with 6 bases between the two germline ends. The germline V gene encodes CDR1 ENHRY and CDR2 SYGVKD. CDR3 length: 12 residues. Here the CDR3 reads CAISGGAYEQYF. As DNA, the CDR3 is TGTGCCATCAGTGGGGGGGCCTACGAGCAGTACTTC.

This clonotype was observed at least ten times. The chain joins TRBV25-1 to TRBJ2-3; 8 nucleotides align to TRBD2. Germline V lookup: CDR1 MGHDK, CDR2 SYGVNS. The CDR3 runs 16 residues. The junction had 13 bases not matched to a gene; V was cut back by 7 bases and J by 4 bases. As DNA, the CDR3 is TGTGCCAGCACTCCTGGGGCGGGAGGAGGGGCAGATACGCAGTATTTT. It encodes CASTPGAGGGADTQYF. The full variable domain, in which reference TRBV25-1 and TRBJ2-3 provide the parts outside the CDR3, is EADIYQTPRYLVIGTGKKITLECSQTMGHDKMYWYQQDPGMELHLIHYSYGVNSTEKGDLSSESTVSRIRTEHFPLTLESARPSHTSQYLCASTPGAGGGADTQYFGPGTRLTVL.

With regard to this clonotype: A much larger clonotype is one base distant, so this may be a read error. The chain has TRBV11-2 and TRBJ2-3, with D unclear. Germline lookup yields CDR1 SGHAT and CDR2 FQNNGV. This CDR3 has 12 residues. V was pared by 2 bases and J by 4 bases, with 4 bases between. CDR3 region: CASSLIADTQYF. The CDR3 nucleotides read TGTGCCAGCAGCTTAATAGCAGATACGCAGTATTTT.

This clonotype was seen at least ten times. The chain carries TRBV20-1 and TRBJ2-7; 7 bases agree with TRBD2. The junction had 6 bases not matched to a gene; V was cut back by 4 bases and J by 3 bases. The CDR3 has 13 amino acids. Germline CDR1 DFQATT, CDR2 SNEGSKA (reference sequence). CDR3 sequence reads: CSATGGRNYEQYF. CDR3 nucleotides: TGCAGTGCTACAGGCGGGAGAAACTACGAGCAGTACTTC.

This clonotype was counted ten times or more. The gene calls are TRBV5-4 and TRBJ1-2; no clear D gene. The CDR3 totals 15 residues. V lost 1 base and J 4 bases, leaving 14 bases between the germline ends. Germline values: CDR1 SGHNT, CDR2 YYREEE (reference sequence). CDR3 sequence reads: CASSLIGQESYGYTF. In DNA, the CDR3 is TGTGCCAGCAGCTTGATAGGGCAGGAGAGCTATGGCTACACCTTC.

This clonotype was recorded many times. V gene TRBV20-1 combines with J gene TRBJ2-7; D not certain. This CDR3 spans 13 amino acids. Trimming removed 6 bases from V and 1 base from J, with 13 bases in between. Germline V gene lookup returns CDR1 DFQATT and CDR2 SNEGSKA (reference sequence). The CDR3 bases are TGCAGTGCAGACCCGGGTTTTTCCTACGAGCAGTACTTC. Its protein is CSADPGFSYEQYF.

This clonotype appeared many times. The rearrangement uses TRBV19 and TRBJ1-5; perhaps TRBD1 as D (5 bases). Germline V gene lookup returns CDR1 LNHDA and CDR2 SQIVND (reference sequence). V was clipped by 0 bases and J by 3 bases, with 15 bases between them. The CDR3 loop spans 17 amino acids. CDR3 sequence (DNA): TGTGCCAGTAGTATAGATCCGGCCAGGGTCCCCAATCAGCCCCAGCATTTT. Protein: CASSIDPARVPNQPQHF.

This clonotype was observed a single time. A much larger clone differs from this one at a single base, so this may be a read error. The V call is TRBV14, the J call TRBJ2-2, with 8 bases identical to TRBD2. This CDR3 spans 17 amino acids. Germline V lookup: CDR1 SGHDN, CDR2 FVKESK. In nucleotides, the CDR3 is TGTGCCGGCAGCCAAGATGGCCGATCGACTAGCGCCGGGGAGCTGTTTTTT. It codes for CAGSQDGRSTSAGELFF.